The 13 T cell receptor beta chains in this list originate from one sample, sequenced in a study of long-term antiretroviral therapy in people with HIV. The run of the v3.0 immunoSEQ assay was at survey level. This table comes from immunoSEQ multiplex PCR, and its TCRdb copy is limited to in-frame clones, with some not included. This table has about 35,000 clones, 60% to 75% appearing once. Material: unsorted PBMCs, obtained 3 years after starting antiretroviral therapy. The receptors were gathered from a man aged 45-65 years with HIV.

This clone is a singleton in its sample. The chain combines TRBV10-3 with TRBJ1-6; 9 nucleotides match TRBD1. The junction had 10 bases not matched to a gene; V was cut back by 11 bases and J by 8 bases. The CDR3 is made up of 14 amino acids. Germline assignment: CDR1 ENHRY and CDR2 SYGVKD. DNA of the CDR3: TGTGCCGTTTCGTCCACAGGGGGCGATTCACCCCTCCACTTT. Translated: CAVSSTGGDSPLHF.

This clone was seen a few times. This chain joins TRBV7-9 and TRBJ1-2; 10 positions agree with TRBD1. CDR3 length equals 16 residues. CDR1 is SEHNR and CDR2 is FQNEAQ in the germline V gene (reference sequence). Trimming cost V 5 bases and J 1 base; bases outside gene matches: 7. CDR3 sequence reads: CASSPGTGEDNYGYTF. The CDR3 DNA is TGTGCCAGCAGCCCCGGGACAGGGGAGGATAACTATGGCTACACCTTC.

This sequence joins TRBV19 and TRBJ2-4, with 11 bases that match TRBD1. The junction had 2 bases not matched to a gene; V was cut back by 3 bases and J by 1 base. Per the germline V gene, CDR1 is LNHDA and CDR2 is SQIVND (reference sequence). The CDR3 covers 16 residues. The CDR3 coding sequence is TGTGCCAGTAGTATGGGGACAGGGGGTGCCAAAAACATTCAGTACTTC. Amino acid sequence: CASSMGTGGAKNIQYF.

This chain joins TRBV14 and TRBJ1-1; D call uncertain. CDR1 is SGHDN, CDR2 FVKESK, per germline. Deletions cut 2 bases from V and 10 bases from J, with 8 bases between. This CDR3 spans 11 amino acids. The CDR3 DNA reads TGTGCCAGCAGCCAATTCAGTCGAGCTTTCTTT. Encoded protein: CASSQFSRAFF.

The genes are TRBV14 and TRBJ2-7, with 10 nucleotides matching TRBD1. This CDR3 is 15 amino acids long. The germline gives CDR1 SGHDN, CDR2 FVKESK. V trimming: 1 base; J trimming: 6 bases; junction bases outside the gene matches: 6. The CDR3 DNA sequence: TGTGCCAGCAGCCAAGGTGGGACAGGGGTATTCGAGCAGTACTTC. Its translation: CASSQGGTGVFEQYF. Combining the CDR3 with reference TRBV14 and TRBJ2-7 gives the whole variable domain EAGVTQFPSHSVIEKGQTVTLRCDPISGHDNLYWYRRVMGKEIKFLLHFVKESKQDESGMPNNRFLAERTGGTYSTLKVQPAELEDSGVYFCASSQGGTGVFEQYFGPGTRLTVT.

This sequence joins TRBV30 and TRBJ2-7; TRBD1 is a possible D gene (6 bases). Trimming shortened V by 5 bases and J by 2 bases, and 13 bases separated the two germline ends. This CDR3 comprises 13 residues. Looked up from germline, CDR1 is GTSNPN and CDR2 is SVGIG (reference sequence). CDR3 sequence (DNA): TGTGCCTGGTCCGGGACACCCGCCTACGAGCAGTACTTC. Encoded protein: CAWSGTPAYEQYF.

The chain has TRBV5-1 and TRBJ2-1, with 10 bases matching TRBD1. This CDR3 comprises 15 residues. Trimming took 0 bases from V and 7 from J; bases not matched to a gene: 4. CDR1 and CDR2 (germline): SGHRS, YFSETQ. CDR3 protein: CASSLVGQGYNEQFF. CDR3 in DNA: TGCGCCAGCAGCTTGGTGGGACAGGGGTATAATGAGCAGTTCTTC.

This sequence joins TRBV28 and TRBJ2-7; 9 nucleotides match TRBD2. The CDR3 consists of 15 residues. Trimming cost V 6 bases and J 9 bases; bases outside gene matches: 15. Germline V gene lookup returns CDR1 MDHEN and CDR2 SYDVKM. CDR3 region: CASSPSGTSPGVQYF. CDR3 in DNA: TGTGCCAGCAGCCCATCCGGGACTAGCCCCGGAGTGCAGTACTTC. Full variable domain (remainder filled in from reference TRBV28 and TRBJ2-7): DVKVTQSSRYLVKRTGEKVFLECVQDMDHENMFWYRQDPGLGLRLIYFSYDVKMKEKGDIPEGYSVSREKKERFSLILESASTNQTSMYLCASSPSGTSPGVQYFGPGTRLTVT.

The DNA for the CDR3 is TGTGCCACCAGCAGCGGTCAGCTCGGATACTCTGGGGCCAACGTCCTGACTTTC. This encodes CATSSGQLGYSGANVLTF. The chain couples TRBV15 to TRBJ2-6, with D uncertain. This CDR3 is built from 18 residues. Germline V gene data show CDR1 as LNHNV and CDR2 as YYDKDF (reference sequence). Between the trimmed V and J ends, which lost 3 bases and 0 bases, there was a span of 15 bases.

The CDR3 sequence is CASSYSLGQGLYEQYF. The CDR3 DNA reads TGTGCCAGCAGTTACTCGCTGGGACAGGGCTTGTACGAGCAGTACTTC. The chain uses TRBV6-6 and TRBJ2-7; 9 positions match TRBD1. The CDR3 spans 16 residues. Germline CDR1 reads MNHNY; CDR2 reads SVGAGI (reference sequence). The V and J ends lost 0 bases and 4 bases, in that order; junction bases with no gene match: 7.

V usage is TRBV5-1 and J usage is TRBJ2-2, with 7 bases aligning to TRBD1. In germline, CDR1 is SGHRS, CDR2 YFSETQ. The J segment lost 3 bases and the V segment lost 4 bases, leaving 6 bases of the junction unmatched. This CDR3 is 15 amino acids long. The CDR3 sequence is CASSLRTGYTGELFF. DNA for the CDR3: TGCGCCAGCAGCCTAAGGACAGGATACACCGGGGAGCTGTTTTTT.

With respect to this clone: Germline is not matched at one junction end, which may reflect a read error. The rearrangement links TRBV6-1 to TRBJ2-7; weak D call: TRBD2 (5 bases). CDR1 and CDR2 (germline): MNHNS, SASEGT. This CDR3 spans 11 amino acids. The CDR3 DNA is TGTGCCAGCAGCCAAGAGGGCGTTGCGCTCTTC. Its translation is CASSQEGVALF.

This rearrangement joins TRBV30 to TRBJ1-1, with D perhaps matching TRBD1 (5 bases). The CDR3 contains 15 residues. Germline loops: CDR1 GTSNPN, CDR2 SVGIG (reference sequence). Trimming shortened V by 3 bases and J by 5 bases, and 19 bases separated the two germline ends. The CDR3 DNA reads TGTGCCTGGAGCAATAATAGGGAGGGACGGACTGAAGCTTTCTTT. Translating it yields CAWSNNREGRTEAFF.